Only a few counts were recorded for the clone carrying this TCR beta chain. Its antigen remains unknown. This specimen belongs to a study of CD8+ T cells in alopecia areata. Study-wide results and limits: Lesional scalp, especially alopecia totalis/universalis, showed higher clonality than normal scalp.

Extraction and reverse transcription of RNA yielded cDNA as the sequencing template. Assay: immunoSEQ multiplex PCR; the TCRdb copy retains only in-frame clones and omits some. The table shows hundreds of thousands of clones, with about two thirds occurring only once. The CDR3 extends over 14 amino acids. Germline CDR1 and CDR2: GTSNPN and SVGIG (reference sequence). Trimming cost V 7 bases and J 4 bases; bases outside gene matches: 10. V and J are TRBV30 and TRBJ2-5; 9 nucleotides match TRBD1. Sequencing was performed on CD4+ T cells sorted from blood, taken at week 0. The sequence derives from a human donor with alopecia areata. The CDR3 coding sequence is TGTGCCTTCCTAAGGACAGGGGTATCAGAGACCCAGTACTTC. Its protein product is CAFLRTGVSETQYF.